This TCR beta chain was obtained from a study of cytomegalovirus exposure and HLA in healthy donors. Germline CDR1 MDHEN, CDR2 SYDVKM. This CDR3 has 14 residues. Trimming left V 5 bases short and J 6 bases short, with 13 bases between. A multiplex PCR was run with 60 Vbeta primers and 13 Jbeta primers. TCRdb keeps only in-frame clones here, not all; method: immunoSEQ multiplex PCR. The data show 80,000 to 130,000 clones, with approximately 73% seen just once and just under 4% held by the top ten. This sequence originates from a woman in her forties or fifties in good health and CMV-seropositive. The chain couples TRBV28 to TRBJ1-4, with D perhaps TRBD1 (5 bases). Specimen: PBMCs. CDR3 coding DNA: TGTGCCAGCAGTCCGTCGGGGGTGGATGAAAAACTGTTTTTT. Protein sequence: CASSPSGVDEKLFF. Full variable domain (missing parts from reference TRBV28 and TRBJ1-4): DVKVTQSSRYLVKRTGEKVFLECVQDMDHENMFWYRQDPGLGLRLIYFSYDVKMKEKGDIPEGYSVSREKKERFSLILESASTNQTSMYLCASSPSGVDEKLFFGSGTQLSVL.